Sequencing of this TCR beta chain was carried out in a study of PD-L1 blockade in urothelial cancer. Study details: Blood was analyzed 3 weeks (second dose) and 6 weeks after treatment start.

Described time point: pretreatment peripheral blood. The protocol was immunoSEQ multiplex PCR, while the TCRdb copy is restricted to in-frame clones and leaves out a portion. The table includes roughly 50,000 clones, 70% to 90% detected once. The CDR3 runs to 14 residues. Germline V lookup: CDR1 SGHRS, CDR2 YFSETQ. V dropped 0 bases and J dropped 5 bases, with 8 bases sitting between them. This sequence was found in a woman in her sixties with urothelial cancer. This chain uses TRBV5-1 with TRBJ2-2; TRBD1 might be the D (5 bases). The sample here was PBMCs, taken around atezolizumab (anti-PD-L1) treatment. CDR3 loop: CASSLVKGTGELFF. In DNA, the CDR3 is TGCGCCAGCAGCTTGGTAAAGGGGACCGGGGAGCTGTTTTTT.